This TCR beta chain was identified in a study of breast tumors, draining lymph nodes, adjacent tissues (dated by TCRdb to the mid-2010s). Study-wide context: The study compared TCR beta repertoires across tumor, adjacent nontumor tissue and axillary lymph nodes from breast cancer patients. In human breast cancer, the study set out to assess how tumor, surrounding tissue and draining lymph node repertoires relate to one another and whether T cells might be exchanged between them. Findings and caveats that apply to the study as a whole: The conclusion that tumor T cells originate in lymph nodes was framed as consistent with a hypothesis rather than directly demonstrated. T-cell repertoire diversity in tumors was found to be lower than in lymph nodes but higher than in nontumor tissue, and preferential V and J gene usage was observed. A scenario in which most tumor T cells derive from the lymph node and then expand within tumor tissue was judged to be consistent with the data. Tumor and nontumor tissue repertoires were significantly more similar in luminal-like than in basal-like breast cancer.

TCRdb shows the sequencer as Illumina HiSeq 2000. Multiplex PCR amplification was used to build the TCR beta chain libraries. The amplified TCR beta chain products were analyzed by high-throughput sequencing. TCRdb reanalyzed the raw reads on its own, using fastp at Q25 for trimming and MiXCR for clone calling, and kept in-frame beta chains. Rows merge per CDR3 protein into single entries with the most common DNA and genes. The sample has about 130,000 distinct CDR3 sequences on record, around 20% of them singletons. The ten biggest clones cover roughly 3.5% of the sample. Per the germline V gene, SGHRS is the CDR1 and YFSETQ is the CDR2. The CDR3 runs 15 residues from the cysteine to the phenylalanine. Here the CDR3 DNA is all that survives: 45 bases in frame from base 1. V is cut by 0 bases and J by 6 bases, and the space between the germline ends is 13 bases. Lymph node samples came from the axillary draining lymph nodes of breast cancer patients.

Concerning this clonotype itself: Its antigen is still unknown. A much larger clone is a single base away; this may be a read error.

This TCR derives from a female donor with breast cancer. Some clones in this sample may be carry-over from other donors' samples. Sequencing was carried out using axillary lymph node tissue. The chain links TRBV5-1 with TRBJ2-1, with the identity of the D gene unclear. This receptor has the CDR3 CASSLASVPANEQFF. At the DNA level, the sequence is TGCGCCAGCAGCTTGGCCTCTGTTCCAGCCAATGAGCAGTTCTTC.